A single sample gave rise to the 31 T cell receptor beta chains below, sequenced in a study of blood T cell repertoires in COVID-19. The table came from immunoSEQ multiplex PCR; TCRdb's copy has only in-frame clones and leaves some out. Among 190,000 or so clones, approximately 86% were seen once, and the ten largest hold around 2.7%. Sample: peripheral blood. The receptors come from a man aged 35-49 years with active or convalescent COVID-19.

The chain employs TRBV5-4 and TRBJ1-5; D remains unclear. V dropped 2 bases and J dropped 0 bases, with 6 bases sitting between them. The CDR3 has 14 amino acids. The V gene's germline CDR1 is SGHNT and CDR2 YYREEE (reference sequence). The CDR3 coding sequence is TGTGCCAGCAGCTTTGCAGATAGCAATCAGCCCCAGCATTTT. Amino acids: CASSFADSNQPQHF.

V gene TRBV4-1 combines with J gene TRBJ1-1; no firm D call. Germline CDR1 reads MGHRA; CDR2 reads YSYEKL. This CDR3 is 14 amino acids long. The ends were cut back, 5 bases at V and 6 bases at J, with 16 bases in the middle. The CDR3 sequence: CASSKLGWRSEAFF. CDR3 bases: TGCGCCAGCAGCAAACTAGGGTGGAGGTCTGAAGCTTTCTTT.

The J gene is TRBJ2-7, the V gene TRBV14; unclear D gene. The CDR3 consists of 13 residues. From germline, CDR1 is SGHDN and CDR2 FVKESK. V dropped 4 bases and J dropped 4 bases, with 11 bases sitting between them. The CDR3 region is CASSPAAAYEQYF. In DNA, the CDR3 is TGTGCCAGCAGCCCCGCGGCGGCTTACGAGCAGTACTTC. The full variable domain, its missing parts supplied by reference TRBV14 and TRBJ2-7, is EAGVTQFPSHSVIEKGQTVTLRCDPISGHDNLYWYRRVMGKEIKFLLHFVKESKQDESGMPNNRFLAERTGGTYSTLKVQPAELEDSGVYFCASSPAAAYEQYFGPGTRLTVT.

V and J are TRBV7-8 and TRBJ2-7; 10 bases fit TRBD2. The CDR3 extends over 15 amino acids. Germline loops: CDR1 SGHVS, CDR2 FQNEAQ. With V trimmed by 0 bases and J by 7 bases, 6 bases remained unmatched. The CDR3 DNA follows: TGTGCCAGCAGCTTAGCGCAGGGACTAGCGACTGAGCAGTACTTC. This sequence encodes CASSLAQGLATEQYF.

The chain carries TRBV7-2 and TRBJ2-7; 11 positions match TRBD2. CDR1 and CDR2 (germline): SGHTA, FQGNSA. The CDR3 is made up of 15 amino acids. J lost 2 bases, V lost 5 bases, and 5 bases had no gene match. The CDR3 sequence is CASSQTSGATYEQYF. In DNA form, the CDR3 reads TGTGCCAGCAGCCAGACTAGCGGGGCTACCTACGAGCAGTACTTC.

V gene TRBV7-2 combines with J gene TRBJ1-4; 7 bases are a match to TRBD1. The CDR3 totals 16 residues. V was clipped by 5 bases and J by 4 bases; unmatched bases: 10. Per germline, CDR1 SGHTA and CDR2 FQGNSA. CDR3 region: CASSPRGDRFNEKLFF. The CDR3 region has the DNA TGTGCCAGCAGCCCAAGGGGGGACAGATTTAATGAAAAACTGTTTTTT.

The chain links TRBV6-1 to TRBJ1-5; D unresolved. The CDR3 is made up of 16 amino acids. Trimming took off 0 bases at V and 3 bases at J, with 12 bases between the two ends. CDR1 MNHNS and CDR2 SASEGT come from the germline V gene. DNA of the CDR3: TGTGCCAGCAGTGAAGCGCGGCGGGTGATCAATCAGCCCCAGCATTTT. Its protein is CASSEARRVINQPQHF.

The CDR3 coding sequence is TGCGCCAGCAAATTGACAGGGATGAACACTGAAGCTTTCTTT. It codes for CASKLTGMNTEAFF. The chain is built from TRBV10-2 and TRBJ1-1, with TRBD1 matching over 7 bases. Germline lookup yields CDR1 WSHSY and CDR2 SAAADI. The length of the CDR3 is 14 residues. The V gene end was trimmed by 7 bases and the J gene end by 0 bases; junction bases not matched to a gene: 5.

V and J are TRBV10-3 and TRBJ2-3; TRBD2 might be the D (6 bases). This CDR3 has 14 residues. Trimming pared 6 bases from V and 5 bases from J, leaving 15 bases between. CDR1 is ENHRY, CDR2 SYGVKD, per germline. CDR3 in amino acids: CAIRGLASGDTQYF. The CDR3 DNA is TGTGCCATCAGGGGTCTAGCGTCGGGAGATACGCAGTATTTT.

The chain employs TRBV7-8 and TRBJ1-5, with D possibly TRBD1 on 5 matching bases. The germline CDR1 and CDR2 sequences are SGHVS and FQNEAQ. The germline V and J ends were trimmed by 5 bases and 3 bases, with 17 bases remaining between them. The CDR3 totals 16 residues. In DNA, the CDR3 is TGTGCCAGCAGCGCGCTGGGGCAGCTGGACAATCAGCCCCAGCATTTT. This translates into CASSALGQLDNQPQHF.

The chain carries TRBV25-1 and TRBJ2-1; D remains ambiguous. Germline loops: CDR1 MGHDK, CDR2 SYGVNS. This CDR3 is built from 14 residues. V was clipped by 10 bases and J by 2 bases, with 15 bases between them. CDR3 loop: CATLGWRPYNEQFF. As DNA, the CDR3 is TGTGCCACCCTCGGTTGGCGGCCCTACAATGAGCAGTTCTTC. The full variable domain, rest sourced from reference TRBV25-1 and TRBJ2-1, is EADIYQTPRYLVIGTGKKITLECSQTMGHDKMYWYQQDPGMELHLIHYSYGVNSTEKGDLSSESTVSRIRTEHFPLTLESARPSHTSQYLCATLGWRPYNEQFFGPGTRLTVL.

V gene TRBV4-1 combines with J gene TRBJ2-5; D is perhaps TRBD2 (6 bases). Trimming left V 5 bases short and J 1 base short, with 8 bases between. Germline assignment: CDR1 MGHRA and CDR2 YSYEKL. This CDR3 comprises 13 residues. In nucleotides, the CDR3 is TGCGCCAGCAGCACTAGCATCCAAGAGACCCAGTACTTC. It is translated as CASSTSIQETQYF.

V gene TRBV7-2 combines with J gene TRBJ2-5, with D perhaps TRBD2 (7 bases). Between the trimmed V and J ends, which lost 5 bases and 5 bases, there was a span of 15 bases. Germline V gives CDR1 SGHTA, CDR2 FQGNSA. The CDR3 consists of 14 residues. The CDR3 reads CASSKRRGAETQYF. The CDR3 DNA follows: TGTGCCAGCAGCAAGCGACGGGGGGCGGAGACCCAGTACTTC.

This chain links TRBV7-6 with TRBJ1-1; a weak D match, TRBD1 (6 bases). Trimming stripped 1 base from V and 3 bases from J, with 9 bases between. CDR1 SGHVS and CDR2 FNYEAQ come from the germline V gene. The CDR3 covers 14 residues. The CDR3 sequence: CASSLGTEDTEAFF. CDR3 DNA sequence: TGTGCCAGCAGCTTAGGGACAGAGGACACTGAAGCTTTCTTT.

The DNA of the CDR3 is TGTGCCAGTACTCTGGCGGGGAGCACTGAAGCTTTCTTT. Its translation: CASTLAGSTEAFF. The chain recombines TRBV19 with TRBJ1-1; D gene uncertain. This CDR3 contains 13 residues. V was clipped by 7 bases and J by 4 bases, with 13 bases between them. In germline, CDR1 is LNHDA, CDR2 SQIVND (reference sequence). The variable domain in full, with the rest retrieved from reference TRBV19 and TRBJ1-1, is DGGITQSPKYLFRKEGQNVTLSCEQNLNHDAMYWYRQDPGQGLRLIYYSQIVNDFQKGDIAEGYSVSREKKESFPLTVTSAQKNPTAFYLCASTLAGSTEAFFGQGTRLTVV.

This chain uses TRBV2 with TRBJ2-2; 7 bases match TRBD2. The V gene end was trimmed by 4 bases and the J gene end by 7 bases; junction bases not matched to a gene: 9. In germline, CDR1 is SNHLY, CDR2 FYNNEI. The CDR3 contains 15 residues. CDR3 sequence reads: CASSADGGSGGELFF. The CDR3 DNA follows: TGTGCCAGCAGTGCAGACGGGGGGTCGGGCGGGGAGCTGTTTTTT.

The chain uses TRBV27 and TRBJ1-2; the D is unclear. CDR1 is MNHEY and CDR2 is SMNVEV in the germline V gene (reference sequence). This CDR3 is built from 15 residues. Trimming shortened V by 3 bases and J by 2 bases, and 13 bases separated the two germline ends. The CDR3 is CASSFSAALNYGYTF. CDR3 coding DNA: TGTGCCAGCAGTTTCAGTGCGGCTCTCAACTATGGCTACACCTTC.

This clone turned up a few times. The sample has other DNA sequences that encode this CDR3 too. V is TRBV2 and J is TRBJ2-2; tentative D call: TRBD1 (5 bases). Germline values: CDR1 SNHLY, CDR2 FYNNEI. CDR3 size: 14 residues. Between the trimmed V and J ends, which lost 3 bases and 4 bases, there was a span of 9 bases. The CDR3 sequence is CASSEARATGELFF. The CDR3, as DNA: TGTGCCAGCAGTGAGGCCAGGGCCACCGGGGAGCTGTTTTTT. The full variable domain, rest sourced from reference TRBV2 and TRBJ2-2, is EPEVTQTPSHQVTQMGQEVILRCVPISNHLYFYWYRQILGQKVEFLVSFYNNEISEKSEIFDDQFSVERPDGSNFTLKIRSTKLEDSAMYFCASSEARATGELFFGEGSRLTVL.

The chain uses TRBV6-5 and TRBJ2-7, with D possibly being TRBD1 (5 bases). Germline lookup yields CDR1 MNHEY and CDR2 SVGAGI. CDR3 length equals 16 residues. The V and J ends lost 0 bases and 6 bases respectively, with 18 bases between them. CDR3 protein: CASSYSRRQGPVEQYF. DNA for the CDR3: TGTGCCAGCAGTTACTCGAGGCGGCAGGGTCCTGTCGAGCAGTACTTC.

The V and J genes are TRBV6-2 or TRBV6-3 and TRBJ2-3, with 11 bases that match TRBD2. The CDR3 is made up of 17 amino acids. V dropped 2 bases and J dropped 0; count of bases not matched to a gene: 4. From germline, CDR1 is MNHEY and CDR2 SVGEGT. The CDR3 loop is CASSYGGLADSTDTQYF. DNA for the CDR3: TGTGCCAGCAGTTACGGGGGACTAGCGGATAGCACAGATACGCAGTATTTT.

This clone showed up just once. V and J are TRBV29-1 and TRBJ2-7; 8 nucleotides match TRBD1. CDR3 size: 13 residues. Germline lookup yields CDR1 SQVTM and CDR2 ANQGSEA. The V and J ends lost 3 bases and 4 bases, in that order; junction bases with no gene match: 5. The CDR3 DNA follows: TGCAGCGTTGAGTTCGACAGGGGTTACGAGCAGTACTTC. Its translation is CSVEFDRGYEQYF.

The chain employs TRBV2 and TRBJ1-1; D not certain. V lost 3 bases and J 8 bases, leaving 7 bases between the germline ends. The CDR3 sequence is 11 residues long. CDR1 is SNHLY and CDR2 is FYNNEI in the germline V gene. The DNA for the CDR3 is TGTGCCAGCAGTGAGTCGAGAGAAGCTTTCTTT. Its protein product is CASSESREAFF.

This sequence joins TRBV5-4 and TRBJ2-5; TRBD2 matches at 15 bases. V lost 4 bases, J lost 2 bases, and 3 bases stayed unmatched. The CDR3 sequence is 16 residues long. Germline assignment: CDR1 SGHNT and CDR2 YYREEE (reference sequence). CDR3 in amino acids: CASSPGLAGGQETQYF. The CDR3 DNA reads as TGTGCCAGCAGCCCGGGACTAGCGGGGGGTCAAGAGACCCAGTACTTC. The full variable domain, rest sourced from reference TRBV5-4 and TRBJ2-5, is ETGVTQSPTHLIKTRGQQVTLRCSSQSGHNTVSWYQQALGQGPQFIFQYYREEENGRGNFPPRFSGLQFPNYSSELNVNALELDDSALYLCASSPGLAGGQETQYFGPGTRLLVL.

There are a few counts of this clone. The CDR3 region is CASSLEHREPQHF. The DNA for the CDR3 is TGTGCCAGCAGCTTAGAGCACAGGGAGCCCCAGCATTTT. The chain uses TRBV7-8 and TRBJ1-5; a possible D gene is TRBD1 (6 bases). V was cut by 1 base and J by 8 bases, with 9 bases left in between. The V gene's germline CDR1 is SGHVS and CDR2 FQNEAQ. The CDR3 runs to 13 residues.

The CDR3 DNA follows: TGTGCCAGCAGTCAACCGGGACTGTCCTACGAGCAGTACTTC. Encoded protein: CASSQPGLSYEQYF. V and J are TRBV28 and TRBJ2-7; tentative D call: TRBD2 (6 bases). The CDR3 consists of 14 residues. The V gene lost 5 bases and the J gene lost 1 base, with 12 bases spanning the gap. Germline values: CDR1 MDHEN, CDR2 SYDVKM.

The chain has TRBV5-4 and TRBJ2-1; the match to TRBD1 covers 10 bases. The length of the CDR3 is 15 residues. The trim removed 5 bases at V and 6 bases at J, leaving 8 bases unmatched. The germline gives CDR1 SGHNT, CDR2 YYREEE (reference sequence). The CDR3 nucleotides are TGTGCCAGCAGGTCCGGGACAGGGGTTTTCAATGAGCAGTTCTTC. Its translation is CASRSGTGVFNEQFF.

This sequence joins TRBV6-1 and TRBJ2-7; D is ambiguous. CDR3 length equals 13 residues. CDR1 is MNHNS, CDR2 SASEGT, per germline. Trimming shortened V by 2 bases and J by 4 bases, and 9 bases separated the two germline ends. In nucleotides, the CDR3 is TGTGCCAGCAGTGAAATGTCAAATTACGAGCAGTACTTC. Protein product: CASSEMSNYEQYF.

This clone was seen a few times. V gene TRBV4-2 combines with J gene TRBJ1-2; D gene ambiguous. The V gene lost 1 base and the J gene lost 8 bases, with 14 bases spanning the gap. The CDR3 is made up of 14 amino acids. CDR1 is LGHNA and CDR2 is YNFKEQ in the germline V gene. The CDR3 sequence: CASSQVSGDQGYTF. For the CDR3, the DNA is TGTGCCAGCAGCCAAGTATCAGGCGACCAGGGCTACACCTTC.

The V gene is TRBV7-3, the J gene TRBJ2-7, with 8 nucleotides matching TRBD1. The CDR3 runs 13 residues. Germline V CDR1 and CDR2: SGHTA, FQGTGA. V shed 3 bases, J shed 6 bases, and the junction held 4 bases outside the gene matches. The CDR3 protein is CASSFGQGGEQYF. The DNA of the CDR3 is TGTGCCAGCAGCTTTGGACAGGGAGGCGAGCAGTACTTC.

The chain links TRBV7-3 to TRBJ2-1; D remains ambiguous. Germline V gene sequence: CDR1 SGHTA, CDR2 FQGTGA. This CDR3 region has 13 residues. V dropped 5 bases and J dropped 6 bases, with 11 bases sitting between them. CDR3 protein: CASSVDRVNEQFF. The CDR3 bases are TGTGCCAGCAGCGTGGATCGGGTCAATGAGCAGTTCTTC.

The chain employs TRBV5-6 and TRBJ1-6; a weak D match, TRBD1 (6 bases). Between the trimmed V and J ends, which lost 1 base and 0 bases, there was a span of 8 bases. Looked up from germline, CDR1 is SGHDT and CDR2 is YYEEEE. The CDR3 is 16 residues long. In DNA, the CDR3 is TGTGCCAGCAGCTTGCAGGGGAGCTCCTATAATTCACCCCTCCACTTT. The encoded protein is CASSLQGSSYNSPLHF.